This T cell receptor beta chain was sequenced during a study of Ad26.COV2.S vaccination and SARS-CoV-2 variants. Noted treatment: roughly 20 received Ad26.COV2.S at low or high dose, single or two shots; roughly five received placebo; per-sample allocation not given. Specimens were obtained on day 63 following the first vaccine or placebo injection. Using immunoSEQ multiplex PCR, the repertoire was profiled, and TCRdb retains in-frame clones only, with some absent. Of around 340,000 clones in the sample, 75% to 90% were seen once. This CDR3 is 14 amino acids long. Trimming took 4 bases from V and 0 from J, leaving 7 bases between them. CDR1 and CDR2 from the germline V gene are MNHEY and SVGEGT.

This rearrangement joins TRBV6-2 or TRBV6-3 to TRBJ2-1, with unresolved D. This TCR was sampled from a person between 18 and 59 years old who received the Ad26.COV2.S COVID-19 vaccine or a placebo. This sample comprised peripheral blood, obtained in a trial of Ad26.COV2.S vaccine versus placebo. CDR3 residues: CASSSWSSYNEQFF. The CDR3 DNA sequence: TGTGCCAGCAGTTCGTGGAGCTCCTACAATGAGCAGTTCTTC.